This T cell receptor (beta chain) was captured in a study of response to subunit inactivated influenza vaccine. For this clonotype: Antigen: not known.

Findings and limits, study-wide: After each seasonal influenza vaccination, few new T cells are recruited, the authors suggested.

TCRdb re-analysed the RT-PCR reads in MiXCR, keeping a single row per CDR3 protein. Of around 300,000 distinct CDR3 sequences detected, around 20% appear once; the ten largest clones hold 10%. CDR3 length: 15 residues. Trimming removed 4 bases at V and 4 bases at J, with 13 bases between. Germline V gives CDR1 LGHDT, CDR2 YNNKEL (reference sequence). The chain employs TRBV3-1 and TRBJ2-2; a possible D gene is TRBD1 (6 bases). The TCR comes from a man aged 50 to 75 who received an inactivated influenza vaccine. The material sequenced was PBMCs from blood, taken about 20 months after vaccination. The chain's CDR3 is CASSRRQDTTGELFF. The CDR3, as DNA: TGTGCCAGCAGCCGCCGACAGGACACCACCGGGGAGCTGTTTTTT.